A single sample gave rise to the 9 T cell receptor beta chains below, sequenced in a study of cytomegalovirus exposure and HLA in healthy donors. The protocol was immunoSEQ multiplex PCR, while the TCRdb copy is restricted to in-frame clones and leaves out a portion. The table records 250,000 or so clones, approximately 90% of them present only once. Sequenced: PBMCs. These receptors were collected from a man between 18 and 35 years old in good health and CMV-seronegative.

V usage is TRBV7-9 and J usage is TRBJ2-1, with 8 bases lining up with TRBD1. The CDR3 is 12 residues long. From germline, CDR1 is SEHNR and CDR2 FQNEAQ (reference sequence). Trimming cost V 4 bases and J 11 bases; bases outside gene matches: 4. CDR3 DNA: TGTGCCAGCAGCTCGGACAGGGACCAGCAGTTCTTC. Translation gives CASSSDRDQQFF.

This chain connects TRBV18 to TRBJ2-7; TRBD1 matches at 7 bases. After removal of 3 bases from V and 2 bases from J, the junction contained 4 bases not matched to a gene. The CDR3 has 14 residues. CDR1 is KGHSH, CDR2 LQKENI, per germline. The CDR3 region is CASSPPDRPYEQYF. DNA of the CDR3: TGTGCCAGCTCACCCCCGGACAGGCCCTACGAGCAGTACTTC.

Written as DNA, the CDR3 is TGCAGTGTAGCGGAGAACACTGAAGCTTTCTTT. This encodes CSVAENTEAFF. The rearrangement uses TRBV20-1 and TRBJ1-1; D is ambiguous. Per germline, CDR1 DFQATT and CDR2 SNEGSKA (reference sequence). Trimming stripped 7 bases from V and 1 base from J, with 7 bases between. This CDR3 comprises 11 residues.

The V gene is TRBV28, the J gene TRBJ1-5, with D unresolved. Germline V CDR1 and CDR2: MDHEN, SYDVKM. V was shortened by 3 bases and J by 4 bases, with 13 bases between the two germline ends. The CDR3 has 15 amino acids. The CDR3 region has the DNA TGTGCCAGCAGTTTTAACGGGTTTGGGAATCAGCCCCAGCATTTT. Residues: CASSFNGFGNQPQHF.

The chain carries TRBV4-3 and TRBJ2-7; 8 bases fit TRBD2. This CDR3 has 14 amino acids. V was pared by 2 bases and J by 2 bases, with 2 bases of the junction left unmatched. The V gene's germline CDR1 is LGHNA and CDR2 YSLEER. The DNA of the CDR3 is TGCGCCAGCAGCCAATCGGGGGGGGCCTACGAGCAGTACTTC. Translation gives CASSQSGGAYEQYF.

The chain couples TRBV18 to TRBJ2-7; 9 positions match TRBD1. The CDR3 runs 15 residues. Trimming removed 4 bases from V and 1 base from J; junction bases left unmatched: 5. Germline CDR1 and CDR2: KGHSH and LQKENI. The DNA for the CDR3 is TGTGCCAGCTCACTGGCCGGGACAGGGTCCTACGAGCAGTACTTC. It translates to CASSLAGTGSYEQYF.

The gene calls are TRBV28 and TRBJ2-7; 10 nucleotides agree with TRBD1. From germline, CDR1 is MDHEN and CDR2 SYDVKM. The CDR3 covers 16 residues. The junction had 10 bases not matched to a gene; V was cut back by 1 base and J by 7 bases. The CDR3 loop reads CASSLYFGTGDWEQYF. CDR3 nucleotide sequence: TGTGCCAGCAGTTTATATTTCGGGACAGGGGATTGGGAGCAGTACTTC.

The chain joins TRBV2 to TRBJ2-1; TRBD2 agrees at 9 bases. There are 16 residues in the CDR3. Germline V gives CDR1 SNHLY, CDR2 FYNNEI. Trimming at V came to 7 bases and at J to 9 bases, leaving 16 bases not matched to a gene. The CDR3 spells CASTMDGGRARSEQFF. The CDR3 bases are TGTGCCAGCACTATGGATGGCGGGAGGGCCAGGAGTGAGCAGTTCTTC. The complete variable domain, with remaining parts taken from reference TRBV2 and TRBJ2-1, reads EPEVTQTPSHQVTQMGQEVILRCVPISNHLYFYWYRQILGQKVEFLVSFYNNEISEKSEIFDDQFSVERPDGSNFTLKIRSTKLEDSAMYFCASTMDGGRARSEQFFGPGTRLTVL.

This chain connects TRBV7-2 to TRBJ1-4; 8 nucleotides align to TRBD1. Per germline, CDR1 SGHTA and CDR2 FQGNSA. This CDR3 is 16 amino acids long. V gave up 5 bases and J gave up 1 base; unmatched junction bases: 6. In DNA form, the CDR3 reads TGTGCCAGCAGCGCAGGACAGGGAGGAACTAATGAAAAACTGTTTTTT. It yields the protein CASSAGQGGTNEKLFF.